These T cell receptor beta chains were read from a single sample in a study of shared clonotypes between healthy human individuals. Sequencing was performed with immunoSEQ multiplex PCR; in TCRdb, only in-frame clones are kept and a portion is missing. The repertoire holds 2,500,000 or so clones, with 90% to 95% as singletons. What was sequenced was naive CD4+ T cells from PBMCs. Receptor source: a man younger than 30 in good health. Some clones in this sample may be carry-over from other donors' samples. Both conserved end residues are part of each CDR3. The D gene is left open where the match is weak. Not every row has a clone size; where given, it reads once, few, many or a size class.

d_gene	v_gene	j_gene	abundance	CDR3aa	CDR3nt
NA	TRBV7-6	TRBJ2-6	NA	CASSLAISGTGAGANVLTF	TGTGCCAGCAGCTTAGCAATTAGCGGAACTGGTGCTGGGGCCAACGTCCTGACTTTC
NA	TRBV5-1	TRBJ2-3	once	CASSFPRWGGGTDTQYF	TGCGCCAGCAGCTTTCCAAGGTGGGGCGGCGGTACAGATACGCAGTATTTT
TRBD1	TRBV29-1	TRBJ1-1	NA	CSVDHTGGTEAFF	TGCAGCGTTGACCACACAGGGGGCACTGAAGCTTTCTTT
NA	TRBV25-1	TRBJ2-5	NA	CASSEGKGKEGETQYF	TGTGCCAGCAGTGAGGGCAAGGGAAAGGAGGGAGAGACCCAGTACTTC
NA	TRBV7-9	TRBJ1-1	NA	CASSLATGTNTEAFF	TGTGCCAGCAGCTTAGCTACAGGGACGAACACTGAAGCTTTCTTT
NA	TRBV28	TRBJ2-4	NA	CATGWRGKNIQYF	TGTGCCACAGGGTGGAGAGGCAAAAACATTCAGTACTTC
NA	TRBV7-2	TRBJ1-4	NA	CASSLDGGTEKLFF	TGTGCCAGCAGCTTAGACGGAGGGACCGAAAAACTGTTTTTT
TRBD2	TRBV9	TRBJ2-1	NA	CASSPSGMAKFF	TGTGCCAGCAGCCCTAGCGGGATGGCCAAGTTCTTC
NA	TRBV28	TRBJ1-6	NA	CASSEGGPKALHF	TGTGCCAGCAGTGAGGGGGGTCCTAAGGCCCTCCACTTT
TRBD1	TRBV4-2	TRBJ2-7	NA	CASSQSGQETYEQYF	TGTGCCAGCAGCCAGTCCGGACAGGAGACCTACGAGCAGTACTTC
NA	TRBV10-1	TRBJ2-5	NA	CASSDGPQETQYF	TGCGCCAGCAGTGATGGGCCCCAAGAGACCCAGTACTTC
TRBD1	TRBV11-2	TRBJ1-5	NA	CASSLRDRNQPQHF	TGTGCCAGCAGCTTAAGGGACAGAAATCAGCCCCAGCATTTT
TRBD1	TRBV19	TRBJ1-5	NA	CASRSFRDRGLQYSNQPQHF	TGTGCCAGTAGATCCTTCCGGGACAGGGGGCTCCAATATAGCAATCAGCCCCAGCATTTT
TRBD1	TRBV6-5	TRBJ1-1	NA	CASIHTGGRAFF	TGTGCCAGCATCCATACAGGGGGGCGCGCTTTCTTT
TRBD1	TRBV10-3	TRBJ1-1	few	CAISESPGQGTNTEAFF	TGTGCCATCAGTGAGTCCCCGGGACAGGGGACCAACACTGAAGCTTTCTTT
TRBD1	TRBV29-1	TRBJ2-2	NA	CSAERTGGTGELFF	TGCAGCGCCGAACGGACAGGGGGCACCGGGGAGCTGTTTTTT
NA	TRBV7-2	TRBJ2-3	NA	CASSPPGTDTQYF	TGTGCCAGCAGTCCCCCTGGCACAGATACGCAGTATTTT
TRBD1	TRBV28	TRBJ2-3	NA	CASSSNPGGSTDTQYF	TGTGCCAGCAGCTCCAACCCAGGGGGCAGCACAGATACGCAGTATTTT
TRBD1	TRBV19	TRBJ2-7	NA	CASARDRQSYEQYF	TGTGCCAGTGCCCGGGACAGGCAGTCCTACGAGCAGTACTTC
NA	TRBV19	TRBJ1-2	NA	CASSIWETYGYTF	TGTGCCAGTAGTATTTGGGAGACCTATGGCTACACCTTC
TRBD1	TRBV28	TRBJ1-2	NA	CASSSPGTGVYYGYTF	TGTGCCAGCAGTTCTCCCGGGACAGGGGTTTACTATGGCTACACCTTC
NA	TRBV19	TRBJ1-2	NA	CASSPIYGYGYTF	TGTGCCAGTAGCCCGATTTACGGCTATGGCTACACCTTC
TRBD1	TRBV5-4	TRBJ2-1	NA	CASSSGTGARGEQFF	TGTGCCAGCAGTTCCGGGACAGGGGCACGAGGGGAGCAGTTCTTC